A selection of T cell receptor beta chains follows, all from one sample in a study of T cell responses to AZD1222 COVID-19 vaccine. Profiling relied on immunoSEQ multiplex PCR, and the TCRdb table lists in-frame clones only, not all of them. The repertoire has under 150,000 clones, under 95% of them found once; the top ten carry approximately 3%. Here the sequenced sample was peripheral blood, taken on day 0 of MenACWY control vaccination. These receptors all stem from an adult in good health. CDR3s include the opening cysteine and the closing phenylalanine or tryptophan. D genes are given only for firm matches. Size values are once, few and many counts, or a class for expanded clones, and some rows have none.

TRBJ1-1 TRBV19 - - TGTGCCAGTAGTATAATTGGAGGGGGCACTGAAGCTTTCTTT CASSIIGGGTEAFF
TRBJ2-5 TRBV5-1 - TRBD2 TGCGCCAGCAAGGAGCGGGGGTTCGGAGAGACCCAGTACTTC CASKERGFGETQYF
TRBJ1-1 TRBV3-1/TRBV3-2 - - TGTGCCAGCAGCCAACTCGGTTTAGAAGCTTTCTTT CASSQLGLEAFF
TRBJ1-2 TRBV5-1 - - TGCGCCAGCAGCCCTGAGGGTAACTATGGCTACACCTTC CASSPEGNYGYTF
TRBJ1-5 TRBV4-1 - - TGCGCCAGCAGCCAAGGGTCATTGGGCAGGGGAAATCAGCCCCAGCATTTT CASSQGSLGRGNQPQHF
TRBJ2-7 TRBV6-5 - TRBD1 TGTGCCGCCTCCGGACAGGGTGTCGAGCAGTACTTC CAASGQGVEQYF
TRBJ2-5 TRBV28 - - TGTGCCAGCAGTTCCCCAAGGGAGACCCAGTACTTC CASSSPRETQYF
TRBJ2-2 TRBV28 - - TGTGCCACCATCAGATCCAAGACGGTTAACAACACCGGGGAGCTGTTTTTT CATIRSKTVNNTGELFF
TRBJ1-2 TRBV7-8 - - TGTGCCAGCAGCCTGGGACCCCGCCGGGACTACACCTTC CASSLGPRRDYTF
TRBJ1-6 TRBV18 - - TGTGCCAGCTCACCCCGGGATGGGGATTCACCCCTCCACTTT CASSPRDGDSPLHF
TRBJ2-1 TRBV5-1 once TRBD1 TGCGCCAGCAGCTTTGGACAGGGGTCCTACAATGAGCAGTTCTTC CASSFGQGSYNEQFF
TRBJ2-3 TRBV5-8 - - TGTGCCAGCAGCTTGTCGGGTGGAGGGGGAACGAATACGCAGTATTTT CASSLSGGGGTNTQYF
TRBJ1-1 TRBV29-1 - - TGCAGCGTTGAAGGAGGGCGGCAGGGGAACACTGAAGCTTTCTTT CSVEGGRQGNTEAFF
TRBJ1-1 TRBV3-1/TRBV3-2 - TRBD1 TGTGCCAGCAGCCCGGGGGACAGGGGGTTCGTGAACACTGAAGCTTTCTTT CASSPGDRGFVNTEAFF
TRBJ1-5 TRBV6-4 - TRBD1 TGTGCCAGCAGTGACGCAGGGGACAGGGAGGCAAATAGCAATCAGCCCCAGCATTTT CASSDAGDREANSNQPQHF
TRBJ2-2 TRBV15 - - TGTGCCACCAGCAGAGATTCGGCCGGGGAGCTGTTTTTT CATSRDSAGELFF
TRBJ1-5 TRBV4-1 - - TGCGCCAGCAGCCCGAGGACGGTGGAAAACAATCAGCCCCAGCATTTT CASSPRTVENNQPQHF
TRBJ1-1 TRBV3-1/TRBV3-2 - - TGTGCCAGCAGTGCCGTGGGGGGTGCAATTGAAGCTTTCTTT CASSAVGGAIEAFF
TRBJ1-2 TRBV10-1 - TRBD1 TGCCATTCTCCAGGGGGCCATAACTATGGCTACACCTTC CHSPGGHNYGYTF
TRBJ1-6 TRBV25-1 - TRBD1 TGTGCCAGCTCGGACAGGGTGGGGTCACCCCTCCACTTT CASSDRVGSPLHF
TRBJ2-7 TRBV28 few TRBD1 TGTGCCAGCAGTTCCCCCCGGGACAGACCCGCAACGGAGCAGTACTTC CASSSPRDRPATEQYF
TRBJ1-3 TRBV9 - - TGTGCCAGCAGCAGAGAGAGGTCCGGAAACACCATATATTTT CASSRERSGNTIYF
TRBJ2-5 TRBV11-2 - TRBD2 TGTGCCAGCAGTAGGACTAGCGGGAGGGCCTCAGAGACCCAGTACTTC CASSRTSGRASETQYF
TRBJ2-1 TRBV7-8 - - TGTGCCAGCAGCTTAGCTGGCAGGGTGAAAGGTCAGTTCTTC CASSLAGRVKGQFF
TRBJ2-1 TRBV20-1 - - TGCAGTGCTAGTCCGGCAGGCCCCCTCAATGAGCAGTTCTTC CSASPAGPLNEQFF
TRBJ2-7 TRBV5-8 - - TGTGCCAGCAGCCCTGGGGCCCTCGAGCAGTACTTC CASSPGALEQYF
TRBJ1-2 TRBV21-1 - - TGTGCCAGCAGCTTTCGGACACCGGCGGGCTACACCTTC CASSFRTPAGYTF
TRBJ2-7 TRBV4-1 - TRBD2 TGCGCCAGCAGCCAAGATTGGGCTAGCGGGAGGGTAAGAGAGCAGTACTTC CASSQDWASGRVREQYF
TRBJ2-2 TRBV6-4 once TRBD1 TGTGCCAGCAGTGACTCGGGACAGGGGGCTACCGGGGAGCTGTTTTTT CASSDSGQGATGELFF